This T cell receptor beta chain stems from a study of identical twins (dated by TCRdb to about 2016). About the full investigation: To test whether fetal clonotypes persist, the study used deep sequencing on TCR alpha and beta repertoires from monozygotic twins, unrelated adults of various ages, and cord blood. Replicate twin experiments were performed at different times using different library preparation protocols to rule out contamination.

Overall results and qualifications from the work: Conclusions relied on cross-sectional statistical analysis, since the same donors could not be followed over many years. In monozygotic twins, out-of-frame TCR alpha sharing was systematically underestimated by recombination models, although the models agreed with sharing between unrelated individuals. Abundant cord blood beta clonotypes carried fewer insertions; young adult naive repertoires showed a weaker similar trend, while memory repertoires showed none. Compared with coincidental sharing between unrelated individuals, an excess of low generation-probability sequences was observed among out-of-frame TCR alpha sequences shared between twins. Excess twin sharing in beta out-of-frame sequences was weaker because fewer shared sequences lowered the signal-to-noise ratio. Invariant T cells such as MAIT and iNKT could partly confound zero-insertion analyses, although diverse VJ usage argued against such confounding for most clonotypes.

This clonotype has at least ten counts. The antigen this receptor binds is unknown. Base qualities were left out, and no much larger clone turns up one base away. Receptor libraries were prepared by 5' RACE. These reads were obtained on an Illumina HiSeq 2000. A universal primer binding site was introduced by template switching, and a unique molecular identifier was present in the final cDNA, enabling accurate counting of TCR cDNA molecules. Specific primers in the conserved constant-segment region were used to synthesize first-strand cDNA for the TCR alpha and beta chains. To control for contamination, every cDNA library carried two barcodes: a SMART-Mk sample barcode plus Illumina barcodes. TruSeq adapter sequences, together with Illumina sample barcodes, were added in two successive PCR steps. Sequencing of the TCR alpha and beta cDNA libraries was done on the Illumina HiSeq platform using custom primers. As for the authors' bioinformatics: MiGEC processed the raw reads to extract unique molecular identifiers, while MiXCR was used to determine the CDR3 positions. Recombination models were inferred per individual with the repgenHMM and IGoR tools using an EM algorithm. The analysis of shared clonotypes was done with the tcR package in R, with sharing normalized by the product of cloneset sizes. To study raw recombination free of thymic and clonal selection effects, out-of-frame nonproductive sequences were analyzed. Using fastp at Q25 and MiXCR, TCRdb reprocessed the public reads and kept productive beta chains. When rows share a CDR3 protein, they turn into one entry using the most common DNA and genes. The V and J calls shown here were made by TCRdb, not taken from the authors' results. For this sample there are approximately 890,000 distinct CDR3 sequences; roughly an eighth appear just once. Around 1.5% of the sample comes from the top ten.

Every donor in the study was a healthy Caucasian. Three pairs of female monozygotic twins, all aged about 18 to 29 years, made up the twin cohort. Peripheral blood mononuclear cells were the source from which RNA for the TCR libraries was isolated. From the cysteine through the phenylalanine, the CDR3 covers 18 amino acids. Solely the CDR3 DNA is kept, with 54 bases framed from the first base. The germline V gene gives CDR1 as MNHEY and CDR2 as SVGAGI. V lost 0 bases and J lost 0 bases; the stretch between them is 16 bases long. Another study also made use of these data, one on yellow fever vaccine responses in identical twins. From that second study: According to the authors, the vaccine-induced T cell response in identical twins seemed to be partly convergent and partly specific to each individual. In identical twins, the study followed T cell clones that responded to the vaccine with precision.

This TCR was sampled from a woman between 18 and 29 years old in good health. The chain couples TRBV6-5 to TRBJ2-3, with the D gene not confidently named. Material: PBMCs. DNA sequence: TGTGCCAGCAGTTACTCGCCCCATCCGGCGGCTAGCACAGATACGCAGTATTTT. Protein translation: CASSYSPHPAASTDTQYF.